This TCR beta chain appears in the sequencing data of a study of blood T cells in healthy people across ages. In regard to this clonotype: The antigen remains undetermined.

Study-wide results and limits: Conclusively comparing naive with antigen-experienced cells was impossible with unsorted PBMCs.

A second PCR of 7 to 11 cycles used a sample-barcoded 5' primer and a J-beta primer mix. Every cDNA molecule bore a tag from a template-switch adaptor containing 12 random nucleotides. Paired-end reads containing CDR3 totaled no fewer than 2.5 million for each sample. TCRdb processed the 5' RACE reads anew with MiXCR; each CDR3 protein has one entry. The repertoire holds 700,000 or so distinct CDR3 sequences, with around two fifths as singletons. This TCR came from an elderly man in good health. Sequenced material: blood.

The CDR3 DNA sequence: TGTGCCAGCAGCTTAGGGTGGGTCGGGAGGTACTTC. It encodes CASSLGWVGRYF. This chain uses TRBV7-2 with TRBJ2-5; TRBD2 might be the D (6 bases). The germline CDR1 and CDR2 sequences are SGHTA and FQGNSA. This CDR3 comprises 12 residues. V was pared by 1 base and J by 13 bases, with 13 bases between.